What follows describes a single T cell receptor beta chain. These data are taken from a study of blood T cell repertoires in COVID-19. Study background: Sites across the United States, Italy and Spain contributed samples from acute and convalescent COVID-19. T cells, B-cell-depleted T cells, or PBMCs provided the cDNA or gDNA that served as material.

Clones were read by immunoSEQ multiplex PCR, and TCRdb kept only the in-frame ones, dropping some. This sample carries 120,000 or so clones, 88% of them seen once, and the ten largest clones take 7.6%. After removal of 3 bases from V and 7 bases from J, the junction contained 11 bases not matched to a gene. CDR3 size: 17 residues. Germline V lookup: CDR1 SEHNR, CDR2 FQNEAQ (reference sequence). This TCR derives from a man aged 50-60 years with acute or convalescent COVID-19. The sequencing sample was made of peripheral blood. The rearrangement uses TRBV7-9 and TRBJ1-6, with 8 nucleotides matching TRBD1. DNA of the CDR3: TGTGCCAGCAGCTTGACCCGCTCAGGGGGCGCGAATTCACCCCTCCACTTT. Its translation: CASSLTRSGGANSPLHF.